This T cell receptor (beta chain) is from a study of brain T cells in children with intractable seizures. Noted time point: blood from clinic visit 5 months post-surgery; TSC patient then seizure free. Germline V gene sequence: CDR1 MGHDK, CDR2 SYGVNS. The CDR3 length is 14 residues. Deletions cut 3 bases from V and 4 bases from J, with 12 bases between. Produced via immunoSEQ multiplex PCR; TCRdb's table is partial and in-frame only. Among a few hundred thousand clones listed, about 93% were seen once. This chain joins TRBV25-1 and TRBJ1-2; a possible D gene is TRBD1 (5 bases). The sample was peripheral blood, taken 4 to 6 months after surgery. The sequence came from a boy under three years old with tuberous sclerosis and intractable seizures. This chain's CDR3 is CASSDPGTAYGYTF. The CDR3 coding sequence is TGTGCCAGCAGTGACCCTGGGACCGCCTATGGCTACACCTTC.